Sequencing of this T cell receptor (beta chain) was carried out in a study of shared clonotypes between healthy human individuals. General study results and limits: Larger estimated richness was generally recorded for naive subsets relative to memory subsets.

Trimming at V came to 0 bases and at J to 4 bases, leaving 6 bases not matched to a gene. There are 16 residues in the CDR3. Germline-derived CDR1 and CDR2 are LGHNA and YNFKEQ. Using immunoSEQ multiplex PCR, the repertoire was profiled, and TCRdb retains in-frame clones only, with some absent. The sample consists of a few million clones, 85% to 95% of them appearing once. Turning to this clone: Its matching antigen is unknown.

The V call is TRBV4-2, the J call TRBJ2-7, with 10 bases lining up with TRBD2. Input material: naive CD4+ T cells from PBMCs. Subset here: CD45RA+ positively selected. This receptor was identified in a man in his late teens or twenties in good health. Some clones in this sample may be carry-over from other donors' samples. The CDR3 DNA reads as TGTGCCAGCAGCCAAGAACCGGGACTAGCGCATTACGAGCAGTACTTC. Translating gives CASSQEPGLAHYEQYF.